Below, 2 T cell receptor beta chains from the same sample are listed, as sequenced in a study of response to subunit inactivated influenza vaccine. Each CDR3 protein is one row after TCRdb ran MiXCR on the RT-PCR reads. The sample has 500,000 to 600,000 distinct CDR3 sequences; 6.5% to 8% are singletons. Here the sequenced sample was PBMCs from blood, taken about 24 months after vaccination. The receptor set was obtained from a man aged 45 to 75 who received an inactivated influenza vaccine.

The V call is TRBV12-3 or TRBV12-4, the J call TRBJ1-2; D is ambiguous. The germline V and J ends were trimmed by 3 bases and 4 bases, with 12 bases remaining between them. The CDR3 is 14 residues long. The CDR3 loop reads CASSLGNTPYGYTF. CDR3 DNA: TGTGCCAGCAGTTTGGGCAATACCCCCTATGGCTACACCTTC.

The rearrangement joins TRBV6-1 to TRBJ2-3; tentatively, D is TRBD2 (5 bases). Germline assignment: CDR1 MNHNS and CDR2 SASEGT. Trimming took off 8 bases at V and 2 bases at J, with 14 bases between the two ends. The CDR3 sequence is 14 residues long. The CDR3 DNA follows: TGTGCCAGCCGGTTGACTACCGACACAGATACGCAGTATTTT. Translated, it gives CASRLTTDTDTQYF.